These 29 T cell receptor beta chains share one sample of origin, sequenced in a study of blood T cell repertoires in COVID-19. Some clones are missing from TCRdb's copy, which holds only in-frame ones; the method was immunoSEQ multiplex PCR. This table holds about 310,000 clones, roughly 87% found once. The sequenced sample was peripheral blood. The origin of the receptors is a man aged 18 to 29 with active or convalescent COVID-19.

This CDR3 is CASSGAGTRGEPQHF. The CDR3 DNA is TGTGCCAGCAGTGGGGCGGGGACCCGAGGAGAGCCCCAGCATTTT. J is TRBJ1-5 and V is TRBV2, with D maybe TRBD1 (5 bases). The CDR3 has 15 residues. The V and J ends lost 4 bases and 8 bases respectively, with 18 bases between them. Germline V gene data show CDR1 as SNHLY and CDR2 as FYNNEI.

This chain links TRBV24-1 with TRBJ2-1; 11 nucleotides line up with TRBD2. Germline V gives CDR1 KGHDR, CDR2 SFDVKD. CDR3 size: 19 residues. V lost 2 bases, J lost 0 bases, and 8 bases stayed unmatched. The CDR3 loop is CATSDSSGLAGRSYNEQFF. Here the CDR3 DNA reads TGTGCCACCAGTGATTCCTCCGGACTAGCGGGTCGCTCCTACAATGAGCAGTTCTTC.

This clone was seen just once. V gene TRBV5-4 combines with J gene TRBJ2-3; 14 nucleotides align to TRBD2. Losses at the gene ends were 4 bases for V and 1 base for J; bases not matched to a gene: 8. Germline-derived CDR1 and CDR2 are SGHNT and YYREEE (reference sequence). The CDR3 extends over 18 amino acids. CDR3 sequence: CASSGWTSGGSRTDTQYF. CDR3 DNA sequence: TGTGCCAGCAGCGGCTGGACTAGCGGGGGGTCCCGCACAGATACGCAGTATTTT.

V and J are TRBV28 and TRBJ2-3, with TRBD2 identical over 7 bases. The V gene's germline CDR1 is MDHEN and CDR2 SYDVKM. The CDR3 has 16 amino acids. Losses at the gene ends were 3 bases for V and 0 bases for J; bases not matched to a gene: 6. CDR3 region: CASSFNWGGSTDTQYF. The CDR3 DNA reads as TGTGCCAGCAGTTTTAATTGGGGGGGGAGCACAGATACGCAGTATTTT.

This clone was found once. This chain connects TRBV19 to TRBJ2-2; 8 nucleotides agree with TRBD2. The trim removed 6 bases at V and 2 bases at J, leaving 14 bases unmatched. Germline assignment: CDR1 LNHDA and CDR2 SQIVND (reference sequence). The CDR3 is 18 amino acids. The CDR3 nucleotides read TGTGCCAGTAGATCTCTTCCGGGGGGGCAAAAAAACACCGGGGAGCTGTTTTTT. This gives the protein CASRSLPGGQKNTGELFF.

CDR3 region: CASSFGLGSNEQFF. The CDR3 DNA reads TGTGCCAGCAGTTTCGGACTAGGTTCCAATGAGCAGTTCTTC. This chain connects TRBV6-5 to TRBJ2-1, with 7 bases lining up with TRBD2. V shed 4 bases, J shed 6 bases, and the junction held 6 bases outside the gene matches. Germline CDR1 and CDR2: MNHEY and SVGAGI. This CDR3 is built from 14 residues.

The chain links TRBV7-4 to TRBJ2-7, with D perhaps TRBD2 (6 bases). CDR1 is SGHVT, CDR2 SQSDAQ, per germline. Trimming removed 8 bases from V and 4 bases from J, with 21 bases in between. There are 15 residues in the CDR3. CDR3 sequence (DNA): TGTGCCAGCCCCTTGGGGGGAGAGGAGGGATACGAGCAGTACTTC. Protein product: CASPLGGEEGYEQYF.

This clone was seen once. This chain's CDR3 is CASSLFHQPQHF. CDR3 coding DNA: TGTGCCAGTAGCCTCTTTCATCAGCCCCAGCATTTT. The chain has TRBV19 and TRBJ1-5; D not certain. Trimming stripped 6 bases from V and 5 bases from J, with 8 bases between. CDR1 is LNHDA, CDR2 SQIVND, per germline (reference sequence). There are 12 residues in the CDR3. Full variable domain (rest looked up from reference TRBV19 and TRBJ1-5): DGGITQSPKYLFRKEGQNVTLSCEQNLNHDAMYWYRQDPGQGLRLIYYSQIVNDFQKGDIAEGYSVSREKKESFPLTVTSAQKNPTAFYLCASSLFHQPQHFGDGTRLSIL.

The CDR3 loop reads CASSGLAGENEQFF. CDR3 in DNA: TGTGCCAGCAGTGGACTAGCGGGAGAAAATGAGCAGTTCTTC. The V and J genes are TRBV6-6 and TRBJ2-1, with 13 bases matching TRBD2. Germline trimming cut 5 bases from V and 7 bases from J; bases unmatched to any gene: 2. The CDR3 length is 14 residues. Germline loops: CDR1 MNHNY, CDR2 SVGAGI (reference sequence).

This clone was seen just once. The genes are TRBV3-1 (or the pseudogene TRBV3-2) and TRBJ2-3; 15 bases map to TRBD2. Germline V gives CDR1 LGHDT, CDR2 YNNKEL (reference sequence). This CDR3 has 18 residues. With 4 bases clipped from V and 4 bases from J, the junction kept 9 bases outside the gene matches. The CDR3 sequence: CASSLGLAGGHSPDTQYF. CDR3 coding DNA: TGTGCCAGCAGCCTTGGACTAGCGGGGGGGCATTCCCCAGATACGCAGTATTTT.

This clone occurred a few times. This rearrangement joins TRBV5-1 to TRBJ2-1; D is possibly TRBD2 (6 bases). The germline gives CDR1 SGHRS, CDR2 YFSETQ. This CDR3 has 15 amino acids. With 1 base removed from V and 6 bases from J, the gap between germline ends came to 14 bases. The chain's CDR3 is CASSLNAGTGNEQFF. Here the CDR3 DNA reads TGCGCCAGCAGCTTGAATGCGGGAACGGGCAATGAGCAGTTCTTC.

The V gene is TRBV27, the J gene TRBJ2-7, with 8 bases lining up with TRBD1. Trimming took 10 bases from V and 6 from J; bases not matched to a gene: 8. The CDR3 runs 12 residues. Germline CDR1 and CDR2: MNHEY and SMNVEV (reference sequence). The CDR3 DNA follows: TGTGCCACCTTCGACAGGGGATCCGAGCAGTACTTC. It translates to CATFDRGSEQYF.

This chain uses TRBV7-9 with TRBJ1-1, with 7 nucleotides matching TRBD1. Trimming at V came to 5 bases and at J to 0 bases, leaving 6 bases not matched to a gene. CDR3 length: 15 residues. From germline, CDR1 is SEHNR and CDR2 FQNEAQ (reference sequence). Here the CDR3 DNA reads TGTGCCAGCAGCGTGAGACAGGGAATGAACACTGAAGCTTTCTTT. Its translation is CASSVRQGMNTEAFF.

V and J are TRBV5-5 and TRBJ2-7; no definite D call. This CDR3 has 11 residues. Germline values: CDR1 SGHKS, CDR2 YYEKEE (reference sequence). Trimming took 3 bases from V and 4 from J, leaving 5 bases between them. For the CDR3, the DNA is TGTGCCAGCAGCTCTCGGTACGAGCAGTACTTC. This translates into CASSSRYEQYF.

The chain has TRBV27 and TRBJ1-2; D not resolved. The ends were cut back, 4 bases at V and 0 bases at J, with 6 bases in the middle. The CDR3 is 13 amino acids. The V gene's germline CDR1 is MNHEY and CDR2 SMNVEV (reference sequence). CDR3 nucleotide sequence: TGTGCCAGCAGTTCGGGGACTAACTATGGCTACACCTTC. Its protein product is CASSSGTNYGYTF.

The chain's CDR3 is CSASLGLAGGGTQYF. For the CDR3, the DNA is TGCAGTGCTAGTCTGGGACTAGCGGGAGGAGGCACGCAGTATTTT. The J gene is TRBJ2-3, the V gene TRBV20-1; 15 nucleotides match TRBD2. CDR1 is DFQATT and CDR2 is SNEGSKA in the germline V gene (reference sequence). The V segment lost 3 bases and the J segment 9 bases; nucleotides outside the gene matches: 7. The CDR3 covers 15 residues.

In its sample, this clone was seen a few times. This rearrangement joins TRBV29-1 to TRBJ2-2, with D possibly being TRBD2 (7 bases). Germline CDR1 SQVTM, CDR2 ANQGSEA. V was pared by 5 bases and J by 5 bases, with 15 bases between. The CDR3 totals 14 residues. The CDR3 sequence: CSVKTGRVTGELFF. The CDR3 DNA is TGCAGCGTTAAAACAGGGAGGGTGACCGGGGAGCTGTTTTTT.

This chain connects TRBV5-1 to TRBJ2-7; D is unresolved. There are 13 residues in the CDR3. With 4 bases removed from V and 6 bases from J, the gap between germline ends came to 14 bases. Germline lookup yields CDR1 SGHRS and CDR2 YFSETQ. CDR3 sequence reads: CASSNTNTVEQYF. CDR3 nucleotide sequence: TGCGCCAGCAGCAATACGAACACCGTCGAGCAGTACTTC.

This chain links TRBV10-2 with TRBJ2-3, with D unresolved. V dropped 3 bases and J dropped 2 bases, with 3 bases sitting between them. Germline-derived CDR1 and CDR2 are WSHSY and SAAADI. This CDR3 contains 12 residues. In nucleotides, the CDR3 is TGCGCCAGCAGTGACTTCACAGATACGCAGTATTTT. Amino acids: CASSDFTDTQYF.

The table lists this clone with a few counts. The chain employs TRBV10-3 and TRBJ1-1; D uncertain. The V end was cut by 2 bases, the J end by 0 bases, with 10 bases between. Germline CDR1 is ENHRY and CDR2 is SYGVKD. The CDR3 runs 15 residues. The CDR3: CAISERGGMNTEAFF. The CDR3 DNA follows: TGTGCCATCAGTGAGAGAGGAGGCATGAACACTGAAGCTTTCTTT.

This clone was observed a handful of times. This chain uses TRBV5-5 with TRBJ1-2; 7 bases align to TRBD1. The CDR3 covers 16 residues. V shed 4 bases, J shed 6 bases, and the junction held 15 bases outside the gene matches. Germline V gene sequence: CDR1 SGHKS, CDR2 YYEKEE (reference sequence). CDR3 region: CASSQRREGQGDGYTF. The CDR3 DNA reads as TGTGCCAGCAGCCAGAGGCGGGAGGGGCAGGGGGATGGCTACACCTTC.

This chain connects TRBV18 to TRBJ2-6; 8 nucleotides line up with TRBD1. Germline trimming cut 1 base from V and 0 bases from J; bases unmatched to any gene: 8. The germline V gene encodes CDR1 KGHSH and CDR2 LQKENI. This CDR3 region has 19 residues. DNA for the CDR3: TGTGCCAGCTCACCACGAGACAGGGGAGATCCCTCTGGGGCCAACGTCCTGACTTTC. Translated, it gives CASSPRDRGDPSGANVLTF.

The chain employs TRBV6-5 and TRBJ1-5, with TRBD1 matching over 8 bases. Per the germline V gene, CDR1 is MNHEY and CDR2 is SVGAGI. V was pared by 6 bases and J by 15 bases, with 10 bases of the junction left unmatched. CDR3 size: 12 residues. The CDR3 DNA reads TGTGCCAGCAGGACTACAGGGGGTCACTCGCATTTT. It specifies CASRTTGGHSHF.

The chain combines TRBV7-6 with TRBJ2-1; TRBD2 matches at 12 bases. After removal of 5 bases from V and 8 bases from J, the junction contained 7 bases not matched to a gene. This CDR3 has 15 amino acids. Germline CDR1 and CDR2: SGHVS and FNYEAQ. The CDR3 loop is CASSKVSSGGDEQFF. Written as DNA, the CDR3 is TGTGCCAGCAGCAAGGTGTCTAGCGGGGGGGATGAGCAGTTCTTC.

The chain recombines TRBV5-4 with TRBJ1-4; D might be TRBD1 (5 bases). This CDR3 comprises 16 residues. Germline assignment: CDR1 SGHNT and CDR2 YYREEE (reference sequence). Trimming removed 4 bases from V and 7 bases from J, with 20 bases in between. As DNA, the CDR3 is TGTGCCAGCAGCCTGATTGTTGCGGGGGGTAGTGAAAAACTGTTTTTT. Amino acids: CASSLIVAGGSEKLFF.

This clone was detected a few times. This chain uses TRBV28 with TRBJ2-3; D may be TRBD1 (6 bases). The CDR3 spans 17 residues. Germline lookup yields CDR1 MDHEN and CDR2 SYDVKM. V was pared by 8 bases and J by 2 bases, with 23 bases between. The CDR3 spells CASAGSPPGQATDTQYF. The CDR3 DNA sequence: TGTGCCAGCGCCGGTTCTCCCCCGGGACAAGCCACAGATACGCAGTATTTT.

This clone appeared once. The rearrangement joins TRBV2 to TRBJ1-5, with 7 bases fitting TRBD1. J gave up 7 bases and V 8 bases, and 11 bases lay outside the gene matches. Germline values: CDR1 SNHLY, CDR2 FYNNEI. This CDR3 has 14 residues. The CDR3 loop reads CASSQNRGIQPQHF. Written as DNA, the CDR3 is TGTGCCAGCTCCCAGAACAGGGGAATCCAGCCCCAGCATTTT.

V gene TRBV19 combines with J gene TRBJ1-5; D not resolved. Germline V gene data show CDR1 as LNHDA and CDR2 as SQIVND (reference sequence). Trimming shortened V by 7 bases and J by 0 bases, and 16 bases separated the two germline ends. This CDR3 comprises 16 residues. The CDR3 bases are TGTGCCAGTAATAGAGGCGAGGGAATTAGCAATCAGCCCCAGCATTTT. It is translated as CASNRGEGISNQPQHF.

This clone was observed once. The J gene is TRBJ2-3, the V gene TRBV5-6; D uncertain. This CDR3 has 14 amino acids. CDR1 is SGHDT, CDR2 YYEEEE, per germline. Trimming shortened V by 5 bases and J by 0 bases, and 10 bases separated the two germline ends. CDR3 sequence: CASRRSISTDTQYF. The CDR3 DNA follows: TGTGCCAGCAGGAGGAGCATCAGCACAGATACGCAGTATTTT.